The T cell receptor (beta chain) described here comes from a study of OX40 agonist ivuxolimab in advanced cancers. Overall study: Mean age about 60 years, range roughly 20 to 85; around 80% male. Partial responses were achieved by three patients, one with hepatocellular carcinoma and two with cutaneous melanoma.

Produced via immunoSEQ multiplex PCR; TCRdb's table is partial and in-frame only. This sample has tens of thousands of clones; more than 90% occur once, and the top ten carry about 0.4%. This CDR3 spans 16 amino acids. V lost 6 bases to trimming and J lost 7 bases; unmatched junction nucleotides: 10. Germline V CDR1 and CDR2: LNHDA, SQIVND (reference sequence). This TCR derives from an adult with an advanced solid tumor such as melanoma, head and neck, liver or kidney cancer. The source material was CD4+ or CD8+ T cells sorted from blood, sampled in a trial of the OX40 agonist ivuxolimab. This rearrangement joins TRBV19 to TRBJ1-6; 9 bases align to TRBD1. The CDR3 reads CASRGPGQGMNSPLHF. The CDR3 bases are TGTGCCAGTAGAGGGCCGGGACAGGGTATGAATTCACCCCTCCACTTT. Full variable domain (outside the CDR3, taken from reference TRBV19 and TRBJ1-6): DGGITQSPKYLFRKEGQNVTLSCEQNLNHDAMYWYRQDPGQGLRLIYYSQIVNDFQKGDIAEGYSVSREKKESFPLTVTSAQKNPTAFYLCASRGPGQGMNSPLHFGNGTRLTVT.